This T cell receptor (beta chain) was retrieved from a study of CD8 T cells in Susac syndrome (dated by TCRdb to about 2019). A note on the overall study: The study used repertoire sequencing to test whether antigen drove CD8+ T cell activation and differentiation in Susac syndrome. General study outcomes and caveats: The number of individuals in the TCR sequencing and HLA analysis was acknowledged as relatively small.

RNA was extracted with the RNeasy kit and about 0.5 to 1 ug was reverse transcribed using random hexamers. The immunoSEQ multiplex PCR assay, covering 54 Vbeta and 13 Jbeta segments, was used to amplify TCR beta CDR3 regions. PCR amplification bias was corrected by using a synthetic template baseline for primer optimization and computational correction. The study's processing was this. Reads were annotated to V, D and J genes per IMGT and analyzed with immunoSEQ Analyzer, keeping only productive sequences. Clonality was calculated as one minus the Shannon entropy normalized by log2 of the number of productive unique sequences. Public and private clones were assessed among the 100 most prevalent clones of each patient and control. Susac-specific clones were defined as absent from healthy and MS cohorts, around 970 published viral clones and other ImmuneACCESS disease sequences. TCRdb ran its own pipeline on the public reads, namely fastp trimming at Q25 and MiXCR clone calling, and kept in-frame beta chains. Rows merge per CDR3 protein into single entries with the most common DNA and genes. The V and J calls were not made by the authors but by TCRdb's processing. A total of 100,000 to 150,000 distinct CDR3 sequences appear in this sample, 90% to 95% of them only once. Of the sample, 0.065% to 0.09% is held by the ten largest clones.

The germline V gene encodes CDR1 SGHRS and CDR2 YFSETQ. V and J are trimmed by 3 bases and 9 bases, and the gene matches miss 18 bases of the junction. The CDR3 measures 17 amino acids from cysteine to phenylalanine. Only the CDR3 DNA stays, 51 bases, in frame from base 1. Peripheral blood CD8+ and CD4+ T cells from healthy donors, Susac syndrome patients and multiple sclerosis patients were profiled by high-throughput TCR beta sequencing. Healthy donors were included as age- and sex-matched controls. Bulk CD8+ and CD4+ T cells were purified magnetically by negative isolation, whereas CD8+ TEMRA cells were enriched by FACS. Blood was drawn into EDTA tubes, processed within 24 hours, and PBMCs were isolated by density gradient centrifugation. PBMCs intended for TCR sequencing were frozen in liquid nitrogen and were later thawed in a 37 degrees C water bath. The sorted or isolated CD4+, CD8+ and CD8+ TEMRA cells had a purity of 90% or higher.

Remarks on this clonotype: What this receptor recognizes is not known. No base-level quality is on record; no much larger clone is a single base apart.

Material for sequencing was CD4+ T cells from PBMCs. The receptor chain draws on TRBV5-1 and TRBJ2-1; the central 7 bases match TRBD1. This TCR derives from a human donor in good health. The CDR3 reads CASSSYFPGQINTEQFF. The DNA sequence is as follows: TGCGCCAGCAGCTCATATTTTCCGGGACAGATTAACACTGAGCAGTTCTTC.